This T cell receptor (beta chain) was found in a study of shared clonotypes between healthy human individuals. About the research overall: The composition of the donors was two women and three men aged 18 to 49.

The CDR3 length is 13 residues. V shed 6 bases and J shed 2 bases, with 9 bases lying between them. Germline CDR1 SGHTA, CDR2 FQGNSA. TCRdb keeps only in-frame clones here, not all; method: immunoSEQ multiplex PCR. The table has 450,000 to 500,000 clones, less than 80% seen once; the top ten hold over 10%. J is TRBJ2-3 and V is TRBV7-2; TRBD1 or TRBD2 may be the D gene (5 bases each). The sequence was collected from a woman aged 40 to 55 in good health. Some clones in this sample may be carry-over from other donors' samples. The sequenced sample was PBMCs. The CDR3 DNA is TGTGCCAGCAGGGGGGACCCCACAGATACGCAGTATTTT. Translating it yields CASRGDPTDTQYF.